This is a list of T cell receptor beta chains from one sample in a study of blood T cell repertoires in COVID-19. Here immunoSEQ multiplex PCR was the method, and the copy in TCRdb shows in-frame clones only, minus some. The table includes 60,000 to 85,000 clones, 75% to 85% detected once. The sequenced material came from peripheral blood. All receptors derive from an elderly man with acute or convalescent COVID-19. Both conserved end residues are part of each CDR3. The D gene is left open where the match is weak. Not all rows give a size; the values are once, few, many and, for expanded clones, a class.

v_gene: TRBV7-9; d_gene: NA; j_gene: TRBJ1-2; abundance: NA; CDR3nt: TGTGCCAGCAGCCCCTCGGGGGATGATGGCTACACCTTC; CDR3aa: CASSPSGDDGYTF
v_gene: TRBV7-8; d_gene: NA; j_gene: TRBJ1-1; abundance: NA; CDR3nt: TGTGCCAGCAGCCAGAGGGGACAATGGGGCACTGAAGCTTTCTTT; CDR3aa: CASSQRGQWGTEAFF
v_gene: TRBV7-2; d_gene: TRBD2; j_gene: TRBJ2-1; abundance: NA; CDR3nt: TGTGCCAGCAGCTTCCCTAGCGGGGGACTCAGCTCCTACAATGAGCAGTTCTTC; CDR3aa: CASSFPSGGLSSYNEQFF
v_gene: TRBV28; d_gene: NA; j_gene: TRBJ2-7; abundance: NA; CDR3nt: TGTGCCAGCAGTTTAGGGGGGGCAGGGTCCCGCGAGCAGTACTTC; CDR3aa: CASSLGGAGSREQYF
v_gene: TRBV5-1; d_gene: NA; j_gene: TRBJ1-5; abundance: NA; CDR3nt: TGCGCCAGCAGCTTGGGGGGGCGCAATCAGCCCCAGCATTTT; CDR3aa: CASSLGGRNQPQHF
v_gene: TRBV19; d_gene: TRBD1; j_gene: TRBJ2-1; abundance: NA; CDR3nt: TGTGCCAGTAGTAACTACAGGGGGGCCTACAATGAGCAGTTCTTC; CDR3aa: CASSNYRGAYNEQFF
v_gene: TRBV18; d_gene: NA; j_gene: TRBJ1-1; abundance: NA; CDR3nt: TGTGCCAGCTCACCCTTCGTCGCGGAAACCACTGAAGCTTTCTTT; CDR3aa: CASSPFVAETTEAFF
v_gene: TRBV30; d_gene: NA; j_gene: TRBJ2-7; abundance: NA; CDR3nt: TGTGCCTGGAGTGTGGGACACGGCTACTCCTACGAGCAGTACTTC; CDR3aa: CAWSVGHGYSYEQYF
v_gene: TRBV5-1; d_gene: TRBD1; j_gene: TRBJ1-1; abundance: NA; CDR3nt: TGCGCCAGCAGCCCGGATTCCACAGGGGGCGTTATTGGCACTGAAGCTTTCTTT; CDR3aa: CASSPDSTGGVIGTEAFF
v_gene: TRBV6-5; d_gene: NA; j_gene: TRBJ2-1; abundance: once; CDR3nt: TGTGCCAGCAAAAGGGAGACCGACTACAATGAGCAGTTCTTC; CDR3aa: CASKRETDYNEQFF
v_gene: TRBV9; d_gene: TRBD1; j_gene: TRBJ1-5; abundance: NA; CDR3nt: TGTGCCAGCAGCGTAGCTGGGACAGGGGTAGTGGTAAGCAATCAGCCCCAGCATTTT; CDR3aa: CASSVAGTGVVVSNQPQHF
v_gene: TRBV6-5; d_gene: NA; j_gene: TRBJ2-2; abundance: NA; CDR3nt: TGTGCCAGCAGTTACTCGACTACCGGGGAGCTGTTTTTT; CDR3aa: CASSYSTTGELFF
v_gene: TRBV4-3; d_gene: NA; j_gene: TRBJ1-3; abundance: NA; CDR3nt: TGCGCCAGCAGCCTCCTAGATCACTCTGGAAACACCATATATTTT; CDR3aa: CASSLLDHSGNTIYF
v_gene: TRBV5-4; d_gene: NA; j_gene: TRBJ1-5; abundance: once; CDR3nt: TGTGCCAGCAGCTTGGGAGGGAAGGAACAGCCCCAGCATTTT; CDR3aa: CASSLGGKEQPQHF
v_gene: TRBV12-3/TRBV12-4; d_gene: NA; j_gene: TRBJ1-1; abundance: NA; CDR3nt: TGTGCCAGCAGTTTACACGGCAGGACTGAAGCTTTCTTT; CDR3aa: CASSLHGRTEAFF
v_gene: TRBV7-3; d_gene: NA; j_gene: TRBJ2-3; abundance: NA; CDR3nt: TGTGCCAGCAGCTTTGATATAGCGGTTACAGATACGCAGTATTTT; CDR3aa: CASSFDIAVTDTQYF
v_gene: TRBV21-1; d_gene: NA; j_gene: TRBJ2-2; abundance: NA; CDR3nt: TGTGCCAGCAGCAAAGAGGCTGGGGGCAGAAACACCGGGGAGCTGTTTTTT; CDR3aa: CASSKEAGGRNTGELFF
v_gene: TRBV9; d_gene: TRBD1; j_gene: TRBJ1-4; abundance: NA; CDR3nt: TGTGCCAGCAGCGTAGGAGGGGGCTTGGTTAATGAAAAACTGTTTTTT; CDR3aa: CASSVGGGLVNEKLFF
v_gene: TRBV7-9; d_gene: TRBD1; j_gene: TRBJ2-5; abundance: NA; CDR3nt: TGTGCCAGCAGCTTTACAGGGGGCTTTGGAGAGACCCAGTACTTC; CDR3aa: CASSFTGGFGETQYF
v_gene: TRBV6-5; d_gene: NA; j_gene: TRBJ2-2; abundance: NA; CDR3nt: TGTGCCAGCAGTTGGGGGCATAGTAGGGGGGAGCTGTTTTTT; CDR3aa: CASSWGHSRGELFF
v_gene: TRBV7-2; d_gene: NA; j_gene: TRBJ2-7; abundance: NA; CDR3nt: TGTGCCAGCAACCGGGACACCCAATACGAGCAGTACTTC; CDR3aa: CASNRDTQYEQYF
v_gene: TRBV7-2; d_gene: TRBD2; j_gene: TRBJ2-6; abundance: NA; CDR3nt: TGTGCCAGCAGCTTAGTGGGGGGAGGGAATGGGGCCAACGTCCTGACTTTC; CDR3aa: CASSLVGGGNGANVLTF
v_gene: TRBV7-2; d_gene: NA; j_gene: TRBJ2-1; abundance: NA; CDR3nt: TGTGCCAGCAGCTTAGTGGCAGGGTCTTACAATGAGCAGTTCTTC; CDR3aa: CASSLVAGSYNEQFF
v_gene: TRBV4-1; d_gene: NA; j_gene: TRBJ2-2; abundance: NA; CDR3nt: TGCGCCACCACGAAGAGGGGGGGGACGAACACCGGGGAGCTGTTTTTT; CDR3aa: CATTKRGGTNTGELFF
v_gene: TRBV3-1/TRBV3-2; d_gene: NA; j_gene: TRBJ1-3; abundance: NA; CDR3nt: TGTGCCAGCAGCATTTCCGGGACAAAGGGCGCTGGAAACACCATATATTTT; CDR3aa: CASSISGTKGAGNTIYF